The 12 T cell receptor beta chains below all came from one sample that was sequenced in a study of T cells after yellow fever vaccination. TCRdb re-called the 5' RACE reads with MiXCR, one entry per CDR3 protein. Of under 6,000 distinct CDR3 sequences listed, roughly 7.5% were seen once; the top ten hold less than 1.5%. The input for sequencing was PBMCs, either bulk or a sorted T-cell subset (CD4+, CD8+, memory, or dextramer-sorted; not recorded which), taken 15 days after the yellow fever booster vaccination. The receptors shown here come from a man under 40 who received the YFV17D yellow fever vaccine.

By frequency in the sample, this clonotype is medium-sized. This CDR3 is CASSLPGSLAGETQYF. In DNA, the CDR3 is TGTGCCAGCAGCCTTCCTGGAAGTCTAGCGGGAGAGACCCAGTACTTC. This chain links TRBV14 with TRBJ2-5; 8 bases agree with TRBD2. Trimming took 4 bases from V and 4 from J; bases not matched to a gene: 11. The length of the CDR3 is 16 residues. The germline V gene encodes CDR1 SGHDN and CDR2 FVKESK.

This clonotype showed up many times. The V gene is TRBV5-5, the J gene TRBJ2-7; TRBD2 is a possible D gene (6 bases). Trimming removed 4 bases at V and 4 bases at J, with 18 bases between. The CDR3 has 15 amino acids. Germline-derived CDR1 and CDR2 are SGHKS and YYEKEE (reference sequence). CDR3 sequence: CASSRGVSGGYEQYF. The CDR3 bases are TGTGCCAGCAGCCGGGGAGTCTCAGGAGGGTACGAGCAGTACTTC.

In its sample, this clonotype ranks as medium-sized. The gene calls are TRBV18 and TRBJ2-7; the D call may be TRBD1 or TRBD2 (5 bases each). V dropped 2 bases and J dropped 3 bases, with 11 bases sitting between them. Germline CDR1 KGHSH, CDR2 LQKENI. The CDR3 consists of 14 residues. The DNA of the CDR3 is TGTGCCAGCTCACCAGGGGGTCTGGGCTACGAGCAGTACTTC. This codes for CASSPGGLGYEQYF. The full variable domain, in which reference TRBV18 and TRBJ2-7 provide the parts outside the CDR3, is NAGVMQNPRHLVRRRGQEARLRCSPMKGHSHVYWYRQLPEEGLKFMVYLQKENIIDESGMPKERFSAEFPKEGPSILRIQQVVRGDSAAYFCASSPGGLGYEQYFGPGTRLTVT.

The CDR3 reads CASSLDQGNYNEQFF. DNA of the CDR3: TGTGCCAGCAGCTTAGATCAGGGCAACTACAATGAGCAGTTCTTC. V is TRBV11-3 and J is TRBJ2-1, with D perhaps TRBD1 (5 bases). The ends were cut back, 0 bases at V and 3 bases at J, with 9 bases in the middle. Germline loops: CDR1 SGHNT, CDR2 YENEEA. This CDR3 has 15 residues. Based on the CDR3 plus reference TRBV11-3 and TRBJ2-1, the full variable domain is EAGVVQSPRYKIIEKKQPVAFWCNPISGHNTLYWYLQNLGQGPELLIRYENEEAVDDSQLPKDRFSAERLKGVDSTLKIQPAELGDSAVYLCASSLDQGNYNEQFFGPGTRLTVL.

The rearrangement links TRBV7-2 to TRBJ2-7, with D unclear. V was trimmed by 6 bases and J by 2 bases, leaving 11 bases between them. This CDR3 contains 13 residues. Germline loops: CDR1 SGHTA, CDR2 FQGNSA. The CDR3 bases are TGTGCCAGCAGACCCAACTCCGCCTACGAGCAGTACTTC. This translates into CASRPNSAYEQYF.

This clonotype is categorized as medium-sized (0.01 to 0.1%). The chain has TRBV4-3 and TRBJ1-5; a weak D match, TRBD1 (6 bases). The CDR3 contains 14 residues. From germline, CDR1 is LGHNA and CDR2 YSLEER. Trimming left V 2 bases short and J 3 bases short, with 8 bases between. The CDR3 is CASSQTGTNQPQHF. The CDR3 DNA is TGCGCCAGCAGCCAAACAGGGACCAATCAGCCCCAGCATTTT.

This clonotype was counted a few times. The junction departs from germline at one end; a sequencing error may be responsible. The chain combines TRBV12-3 or TRBV12-4 with TRBJ2-3, with 9 bases aligning to TRBD2. This CDR3 contains 19 residues. This chain's CDR3 is CASCLSPVWREGGTDTQYF. The CDR3 DNA is TGTGCCAGCTGTTTAAGCCCCGTTTGGCGGGAGGGCGGCACAGATACGCAGTATTTT.

This clonotype counts as medium-sized (0.01 to 0.1%). The chain is built from TRBV4-3 and TRBJ1-5; no clear D. CDR1 and CDR2 from the germline V gene are LGHNA and YSLEER. Trimming removed 0 bases from V and 6 bases from J, with 9 bases in between. The CDR3 is 14 amino acids. CDR3 in amino acids: CASSQDLASQPQHF. In nucleotides, the CDR3 is TGCGCCAGCAGCCAAGATTTGGCCTCTCAGCCCCAGCATTTT.

Relative to its sample, this clonotype is medium-sized. V usage is TRBV10-1 and J usage is TRBJ1-4; tentatively, D is TRBD1 (5 bases). The germline gives CDR1 WNHNN, CDR2 SYGVQD (reference sequence). CDR3 length: 15 residues. V was pared by 0 bases and J by 2 bases, with 7 bases between. CDR3 region: CASSESGGTNEKLFF. The CDR3 DNA is TGCGCCAGCAGTGAGTCCGGGGGGACTAATGAAAAACTGTTTTTT.

Relative to its sample, this clonotype is medium-sized. J is TRBJ2-1 and V is TRBV20-1; TRBD2 is a possible D gene (6 bases). CDR1 is DFQATT and CDR2 is SNEGSKA in the germline V gene (reference sequence). Deletions cut 7 bases from V and 3 bases from J, with 19 bases between. This CDR3 is 15 amino acids long. CDR3 amino acids: CSVPETGTFYNEQFF. As DNA, the CDR3 is TGCAGTGTCCCCGAGACCGGGACTTTCTACAATGAGCAGTTCTTC.

In its sample, this clonotype ranks as medium-sized. This rearrangement joins TRBV24-1 to TRBJ2-2; D unresolved. V was shortened by 5 bases and J by 7 bases, with 4 bases between the two germline ends. This CDR3 is built from 11 residues. Per germline, CDR1 KGHDR and CDR2 SFDVKD. The CDR3 sequence is CATSGGGELFF. The DNA for the CDR3 is TGTGCCACCAGTGGGGGCGGGGAGCTGTTTTTT.

By sample fraction, this clonotype is medium-sized (0.01 to 0.1%). The chain joins TRBV7-2 to TRBJ2-1; D gene unclear. The germline V gene has CDR1 SGHTA and CDR2 FQGNSA. V lost 1 base and J 4 bases, leaving 8 bases between the germline ends. The CDR3 spans 14 residues. CDR3 sequence reads: CASSLVGEYNEQFF. CDR3 nucleotides: TGTGCCAGCAGCTTAGTCGGCGAATACAATGAGCAGTTCTTC.